The T cell receptor beta chain described here comes from a study of T cells in Graves' hyperthyroidism and ophthalmopathy. Looking at the study overall: Prior to any treatment, at the point of initial diagnosis, peripheral blood was collected.

The CDR3 has 14 amino acids. Trimming took off 3 bases at V and 5 bases at J, with 14 bases between the two ends. Germline lookup yields CDR1 SGHTA and CDR2 FQGNSA. This clonotype was seen ten or more times. Researchers amplified the TCR beta CDR3 regions from RNA transcripts. With the HTBI primer set, the TCR CDR3 went through a first round of RT-PCR. TCRdb re-derived calls from the multiplex PCR reads in MiXCR, one entry per CDR3 protein. The sample holds approximately 610,000 distinct CDR3 sequences, about 14% seen once. The TCR sequence derives from a middle-aged woman with Graves' ophthalmopathy. Material: blood. The chain couples TRBV7-2 to TRBJ2-7, with D possibly TRBD2 on 5 matching bases. The chain's CDR3 is CASSLGSLVDEQYF. The DNA of the CDR3 is TGTGCCAGCAGCTTGGGGAGCCTCGTAGACGAGCAGTACTTC.